These 30 T cell receptor beta chains came from one sample sequenced in a study of shared clonotypes between healthy human individuals. Here immunoSEQ multiplex PCR was the method, and the copy in TCRdb shows in-frame clones only, minus some. The sample carries more than 2 million clones, roughly 95% recorded once. The sequenced material came from naive CD4+ T cells sorted from blood. Subset defined: CD45RA+ positively selected. These receptors came from a man between 18 and 35 years old in good health.

The chain links TRBV5-6 to TRBJ1-3; D is undetermined. CDR1 is SGHDT and CDR2 is YYEEEE in the germline V gene. The CDR3 contains 14 residues. V lost 0 bases and J lost 2, with 6 bases in between. CDR3 protein: CASSLGVAGNTIYF. CDR3 coding DNA: TGTGCCAGCAGCTTGGGGGTAGCTGGAAACACCATATATTTT. The whole variable domain, remainder taken from reference TRBV5-6 and TRBJ1-3, is DAGVTQSPTHLIKTRGQQVTLRCSPKSGHDTVSWYQQALGQGPQFIFQYYEEEERQRGNFPDRFSGHQFPNYSSELNVNALLLGDSALYLCASSLGVAGNTIYFGEGSWLTVV.

The chain recombines TRBV27 with TRBJ1-3; the D gene is possibly TRBD1 (6 bases). Trimming pared 1 base from V and 1 base from J, leaving 17 bases between. There are 18 residues in the CDR3. Germline V gives CDR1 MNHEY, CDR2 SMNVEV (reference sequence). In DNA form, the CDR3 reads TGTGCCAGCAGTTTATACGGGACATCGGATCGGTCTGGAAACACCATATATTTT. This translates into CASSLYGTSDRSGNTIYF.

The chain employs TRBV5-1 and TRBJ1-2; 7 bases line up with TRBD1. The V and J ends lost 4 bases and 2 bases, in that order; junction bases with no gene match: 5. The length of the CDR3 is 14 residues. Germline loops: CDR1 SGHRS, CDR2 YFSETQ. The CDR3 protein is CASSQQGLNYGYTF. The CDR3 DNA is TGCGCCAGCAGCCAACAGGGGTTAAACTATGGCTACACCTTC.

The rearrangement links TRBV6-4 to TRBJ1-4; 9 positions match TRBD1. Losses at the gene ends were 8 bases for V and 0 bases for J; bases not matched to a gene: 13. Germline V gene sequence: CDR1 MRHNA, CDR2 SNTAGT. This CDR3 contains 18 residues. The CDR3 nucleotides are TGTGCCAGCTACCGGGACAGGGCGAAAATCGCAACTAATGAAAAACTGTTTTTT. This translates into CASYRDRAKIATNEKLFF.

This clone was seen a single time. The V gene is TRBV7-6, the J gene TRBJ2-7; either TRBD1 or TRBD2 may fit D (6 bases each). The germline V and J ends were trimmed by 5 bases and 7 bases, with 18 bases remaining between them. The germline gives CDR1 SGHVS, CDR2 FNYEAQ. This CDR3 contains 14 residues. The CDR3 loop is CASSPRTGAEEQYF. CDR3 sequence (DNA): TGTGCCAGCAGCCCCCGGACGGGGGCGGAAGAGCAGTACTTC.

The sample holds a few counts of this clone. The V and J genes are TRBV19 and TRBJ1-6; a weak D match, TRBD1 (5 bases). V lost 3 bases and J 6 bases, leaving 15 bases between the germline ends. The CDR3 consists of 16 residues. The germline CDR1 and CDR2 sequences are LNHDA and SQIVND (reference sequence). The CDR3 nucleotides read TGTGCCAGTAGTATTGCGGGACGGATAGTTAATTCACCCCTCCACTTT. Protein: CASSIAGRIVNSPLHF.

The chain has TRBV19 and TRBJ2-1; 7 bases map to TRBD1. CDR1 and CDR2 (germline): LNHDA, SQIVND (reference sequence). The J segment lost 5 bases and the V segment lost 5 bases, leaving 9 bases of the junction unmatched. The CDR3 is 15 residues long. The CDR3 sequence: CASSARQGSHNEQFF. The CDR3 DNA reads as TGTGCCAGTAGTGCCAGACAGGGCTCGCACAATGAGCAGTTCTTC.

As to this clone: At the DNA level, this CDR3 is encoded by other sequences in the same sample as well. The CDR3 region has the DNA TGTGCCAGCTCACCCGGGACAGCGAACACCGGGGAGCTGTTTTTT. Encoded protein: CASSPGTANTGELFF. The gene calls are TRBV18 and TRBJ2-2; the match to TRBD1 covers 7 bases. Looked up from germline, CDR1 is KGHSH and CDR2 is LQKENI. The V gene end was trimmed by 3 bases and the J gene end by 0 bases; junction bases not matched to a gene: 1. The CDR3 is 15 amino acids.

This chain joins TRBV2 and TRBJ2-7; 7 bases line up with TRBD1. Germline lookup yields CDR1 SNHLY and CDR2 FYNNEI. The ends lost 6 bases at V and 2 bases at J; junction bases unmatched: 7. This CDR3 is 14 amino acids long. The CDR3 protein is CASREKGQTYEQYF. The CDR3 nucleotides are TGTGCCAGCAGAGAGAAGGGACAGACCTACGAGCAGTACTTC. The variable domain in full, with the rest retrieved from reference TRBV2 and TRBJ2-7, is EPEVTQTPSHQVTQMGQEVILRCVPISNHLYFYWYRQILGQKVEFLVSFYNNEISEKSEIFDDQFSVERPDGSNFTLKIRSTKLEDSAMYFCASREKGQTYEQYFGPGTRLTVT.

Worth noting for this clone: Distinct nucleotide sequences in the sample also encode this CDR3. The rearrangement joins TRBV6-5 to TRBJ1-6; D is unresolved. Germline V CDR1 and CDR2: MNHEY, SVGAGI. With 4 bases removed from V and 1 base from J, the gap between germline ends came to 5 bases. The CDR3 is 14 amino acids. The CDR3 region is CASSSGSYNSPLHF. The CDR3 nucleotides read TGTGCCAGCAGTTCCGGGTCCTATAATTCACCCCTCCACTTT.

V usage is TRBV30 and J usage is TRBJ2-3; D not certain. Between the trimmed V and J ends, which lost 0 bases and 6 bases, there was a span of 13 bases. Germline V gene data show CDR1 as GTSNPN and CDR2 as SVGIG (reference sequence). The CDR3 runs to 14 residues. CDR3 loop: CAWSVTRGGDTQYF. CDR3 in DNA: TGTGCCTGGAGTGTAACCCGTGGCGGCGATACGCAGTATTTT. Supplemented by reference TRBV30 and TRBJ2-3, the full variable domain reads SQTIHQWPATLVQPVGSPLSLECTVEGTSNPNLYWYRQAAGRGLQLLFYSVGIGQISSEVPQNLSASRPQDRQFILSSKKLLLSDSGFYLCAWSVTRGGDTQYFGPGTRLTVL.

The chain carries TRBV9 and TRBJ2-5, with a weak D call TRBD1 (6 bases). The CDR3 runs 14 residues. The V end lost 0 bases, the J end lost 4 bases, and 10 bases lay between the germline ends. The germline CDR1 and CDR2 sequences are SGDLS and YYNGEE. CDR3 amino acids: CASSVDQDRETQYF. As DNA, the CDR3 is TGTGCCAGCAGCGTAGACCAGGACAGAGAGACCCAGTACTTC.

This clone occurred once. A junction boundary mismatches the germline segment, possibly from a read error. This specimen includes other DNA sequences encoding the same CDR3. The chain has TRBV7-9 and TRBJ2-7, with D perhaps matching TRBD2 (6 bases). CDR3 size: 14 residues. The germline V gene encodes CDR1 SEHNR and CDR2 FQNEAQ (reference sequence). The CDR3 spells CASSMIGGSYEQYF. DNA for the CDR3: TGTGCCAGCAGCATGATTGGGGGGTCCTACGAACAGTACTTC. The full variable domain, its missing parts supplied by reference TRBV7-9 and TRBJ2-7, is DTGVSQNPRHKITKRGQNVTFRCDPISEHNRLYWYRQTLGQGPEFLTYFQNEAQLEKSRLLSDRFSAERPKGSFSTLEIQRTEQGDSAMYLCASSMIGGSYEQYFGPGTRLTVT.

This clone was detected a few times. Additional DNA sequences in this sample encode the identical CDR3. The J gene is TRBJ1-2, the V gene TRBV27, with 9 bases that match TRBD1. Looked up from germline, CDR1 is MNHEY and CDR2 is SMNVEV (reference sequence). This CDR3 comprises 13 residues. Unmatched junction bases numbered 1, after V lost 2 bases and J lost 6 bases. The CDR3 DNA sequence: TGTGCCAGCAGTTTAGGACAGGGGCATGGCTACACCTTC. It encodes CASSLGQGHGYTF.

V usage is TRBV28 and J usage is TRBJ1-2; D is unclear. The CDR3 loop spans 10 amino acids. The V gene's germline CDR1 is MDHEN and CDR2 SYDVKM. This chain's CDR3 is CGTGNYGYTF. The CDR3, as DNA: TGTGGGACGGGGAACTATGGCTACACCTTC.

V and J are TRBV6-1 and TRBJ1-2, with 9 bases fitting TRBD1. V shed 3 bases and J 2 bases; nucleotides not matched to a gene: 7. The CDR3 has 16 amino acids. The germline gives CDR1 MNHNS, CDR2 SASEGT. CDR3 DNA: TGTGCCAGCAGTGATTTACCCGGGACAGGGAACTATGGCTACACCTTC. Encoded protein: CASSDLPGTGNYGYTF.

This chain connects TRBV12-5 to TRBJ1-1, with 9 bases identical to TRBD1. The V segment lost 9 bases and the J segment 3 bases; nucleotides outside the gene matches: 5. There are 13 residues in the CDR3. In germline, CDR1 is LGHNT, CDR2 FRNRAP. The CDR3 spells CASVGQGDTEAFF. CDR3 in DNA: TGTGCTAGCGTGGGACAGGGAGACACTGAAGCTTTCTTT.

The table lists this clone with a few counts. The genes are TRBV2 and TRBJ1-2; TRBD1 is a possible D gene (5 bases). CDR1 is SNHLY and CDR2 is FYNNEI in the germline V gene. V was trimmed by 5 bases and J by 3 bases, leaving 10 bases between them. CDR3 size: 13 residues. Written as DNA, the CDR3 is TGTGCCAGCAGTACACGGGGGGACTATGGCTACACCTTC. It translates to CASSTRGDYGYTF.

This chain joins TRBV7-2 and TRBJ1-2; 9 bases align to TRBD1. J lost 0 bases, V lost 0 bases, and 2 bases had no gene match. The CDR3 runs 16 residues. Germline-derived CDR1 and CDR2 are SGHTA and FQGNSA. CDR3: CASSLAGQGSNYGYTF. Here the CDR3 DNA reads TGTGCCAGCAGCTTAGCGGGACAGGGATCTAACTATGGCTACACCTTC.

As DNA, the CDR3 is TGCAGCGCTGCCGGGACAGGGTTTAATGGCTACACCTTC. As protein: CSAAGTGFNGYTF. V gene TRBV29-1 combines with J gene TRBJ1-2; TRBD1 matches at 9 bases. The CDR3 totals 13 residues. After removal of 7 bases from V and 6 bases from J, the junction contained 9 bases not matched to a gene. Per the germline V gene, CDR1 is SQVTM and CDR2 is ANQGSEA.

The chain employs TRBV19 and TRBJ2-3; D gene uncertain. From germline, CDR1 is LNHDA and CDR2 SQIVND (reference sequence). The CDR3 length is 15 residues. V was pared by 8 bases and J by 0 bases, with 15 bases between. This CDR3 reads CASSDRATSTDTQYF. The CDR3 bases are TGTGCCAGTTCCGACCGGGCCACTAGCACAGATACGCAGTATTTT.

The chain links TRBV30 to TRBJ2-3; a weak D match, TRBD2 (5 bases). The CDR3 extends over 16 amino acids. The V gene lost 0 bases and the J gene lost 4 bases, with 17 bases spanning the gap. Germline lookup yields CDR1 GTSNPN and CDR2 SVGIG (reference sequence). The CDR3 DNA is TGTGCCTGGAGTGTAAGGCTAGCTCGGCACTCAGATACGCAGTATTTT. The encoded protein is CAWSVRLARHSDTQYF.

This clone showed up just once. V and J are TRBV10-3 and TRBJ2-6; D is uncertain. The germline V and J ends were trimmed by 0 bases and 0 bases, with 12 bases remaining between them. CDR3 length equals 18 residues. Germline CDR1 is ENHRY and CDR2 is SYGVKD. The DNA for the CDR3 is TGTGCCATCAGTGAGTCCGGTCCCTCACTCTCTGGGGCCAACGTCCTGACTTTC. This sequence encodes CAISESGPSLSGANVLTF.

V gene TRBV7-9 combines with J gene TRBJ2-5; 7 bases are a match to TRBD1. The CDR3 is made up of 19 amino acids. V lost 1 base and J lost 2; bases outside the gene matches: 16. Germline lookup yields CDR1 SEHNR and CDR2 FQNEAQ (reference sequence). The CDR3, as DNA: TGTGCCAGCAGCTTAGGACAGGGAATGGTTTTCAGTGGGCAAGAGACCCAGTACTTC. It translates to CASSLGQGMVFSGQETQYF.

The chain couples TRBV9 to TRBJ2-3; 11 bases fit TRBD2. After removal of 0 bases from V and 5 bases from J, the junction contained 5 bases not matched to a gene. The CDR3 runs to 16 residues. Per germline, CDR1 SGDLS and CDR2 YYNGEE. DNA for the CDR3: TGTGCCAGCAGCGTAGCCGTAGCGGGAGGGGGAGATACGCAGTATTTT. Its protein product is CASSVAVAGGGDTQYF.

The genes are TRBV7-6 and TRBJ1-4, with TRBD1 matching 9 bases. Per the germline V gene, CDR1 is SGHVS and CDR2 is FNYEAQ. With 4 bases clipped from V and 9 bases from J, the junction kept 6 bases outside the gene matches. The CDR3 runs 14 residues. The CDR3 DNA reads TGTGCCAGCAGCTCCGGGACAGGGTCCCAAAAACTGTTTTTT. Translated, it gives CASSSGTGSQKLFF.

As to this clone: Additional DNA sequences in this sample encode the identical CDR3. CDR3 residues: CASSPAGYGYTF. CDR3 in DNA: TGTGCCAGCAGTCCAGCGGGCTATGGCTACACCTTC. The J gene is TRBJ1-2, the V gene TRBV28, with D unclear. V was cut by 5 bases and J by 4 bases, with 8 bases left in between. CDR3 size: 12 residues. Germline V gene data show CDR1 as MDHEN and CDR2 as SYDVKM.

This chain joins TRBV6-5 and TRBJ1-5; a possible D gene is TRBD1 (5 bases). CDR1 and CDR2 (germline): MNHEY, SVGAGI. This CDR3 is 15 amino acids long. Deletions cut 6 bases from V and 4 bases from J, with 16 bases between. The CDR3 protein is CASSNPRDPNQPQHF. CDR3 coding DNA: TGTGCCAGCAGCAACCCGAGGGACCCTAATCAGCCCCAGCATTTT.

The V call is TRBV30, the J call TRBJ1-2; no clear D. This CDR3 contains 17 residues. Trimming removed 4 bases at V and 0 bases at J, with 21 bases between. The V gene's germline CDR1 is GTSNPN and CDR2 SVGIG (reference sequence). The CDR3 region is CAWIYVPGTGANYGYTF. Here the CDR3 DNA reads TGTGCCTGGATTTACGTCCCAGGAACCGGGGCTAACTATGGCTACACCTTC.

V is TRBV30 and J is TRBJ1-1, with D uncertain. This CDR3 has 12 residues. V was pared by 4 bases and J by 9 bases, with 15 bases between. CDR1 and CDR2 from the germline V gene are GTSNPN and SVGIG (reference sequence). The chain's CDR3 is CAWIERGGKAFF. As DNA, the CDR3 is TGTGCCTGGATCGAGAGAGGAGGTAAAGCTTTCTTT.